This TCR beta chain was captured by sequencing in a study of Graves' ophthalmopathy and Graves' hyperthyroidism (dated by TCRdb to 2016 to 2018). Context from the whole study: Peripheral blood samples were taken at the time of initial diagnosis, before any treatment was given. To explore V-J signatures distinguishing ophthalmopathy from hyperthyroidism, a discovery set of 100 or so patients (roughly 45 ophthalmopathy, about 57 stable hyperthyroidism) was enrolled. In total, 135 blood samples were TCR-sequenced: approximately 40 ophthalmopathy, 75 hyperthyroidism and 17 hyperthyroidism-to-ophthalmopathy patients. T-cell repertoires of thyroid tissue and blood were compared in over 5 hyperthyroidism patients. An independent validation cohort was composed of fewer than 20 hyperthyroidism patients and 17 patients who later progressed from hyperthyroidism to ophthalmopathy. After sampling, hyperthyroidism patients received methimazole starting at 30 mg daily, and ophthalmopathy patients received high-dose intravenous methylprednisolone. The study used signatures of the TCR beta repertoire to tell Graves' ophthalmopathy apart from Graves' hyperthyroidism and to predict which patients would progress to ophthalmopathy.

This clonotype was counted between two and nine times. The target of this receptor is not known. No quality values exist for individual bases; no much larger clone is one base distant. For repertoire sequencing, the TCR beta CDR3 regions were amplified from RNA transcripts. The first round of RT-PCR was done with HTBI primers and the Qiagen OneStep RT-PCR kit, and was followed by a second round of multiplex PCR, then size selection and purification. The libraries underwent paired-end sequencing with 100 bp reads on an Illumina HiSeq2000. Regarding the original processing steps: SOAPnuke was used for read processing, and reads with adapters, uncalled bases, a mean Phred below 15, or no exact constant-primer or identifier match were discarded. COPE v1.2.5 was used to merge high-quality paired reads. Unique nucleotide sequences were defined as clonotypes and aligned to IMGT TRB V, D and J references using MiTCR v1.1. Analysis was restricted to V-J combinations with a frequency above 0.0001, which covered 98% to 99.2% of repertoires. For each V-J combination, a TCR clonal expansion and chaos score was defined as F50 clonal expansion divided by the chaos observed in the TCRdist matrix. Welch's t-statistics and random forest were used to narrow the features down to approximately 13 V-J combinations, which were then fed into a naive Bayes classifier. The Morisita-Horn index was used to measure how similar the thyroid and blood repertoires were. TCRdb reanalyzed the raw reads on its own, using fastp at Q25 for trimming and MiXCR for clone calling, and kept in-frame beta chains. When rows share a CDR3 protein, they turn into one entry using the most common DNA and genes. These V and J calls are TCRdb output, not the study's own analysis. Across this sample there are almost 750,000 distinct CDR3 sequences, with roughly 40% seen only once. The top ten clones comprise 40% to 55% of the sample.

The full study reports these points: No statistical method was used to predetermine the sample size, and group allocation was not hidden from the investigators. Ophthalmopathy was separated from stable hyperthyroidism by the 13-signature model with just under 90% sensitivity and around 81% specificity in cross-validation and with 80%/75% in the test set. In validation, the model predicted ophthalmopathy progression with less than 71% sensitivity and roughly 72% specificity; 12 predicted patients were CT-confirmed with GO in a median of around 6 months. Most of the expanded thyroid clonotypes with a frequency above 0.001 were also detected in blood, and it was suggested that the thyroid immune response may be reflected by blood repertoires.

The ophthalmopathy patients had moderately to severely active disease, with a Clinical Activity Score of 3 or higher, a NOSPECS grade of 4 or higher, and a disease duration of less than 3 months. Anyone with other autoimmune diseases, uncontrolled infections, pregnancy or lactation was excluded from the study. Clinical symptoms, serum thyroxine, TRAb, thyroid ultrasound and orbital computed tomography formed the basis of the diagnosis. Ficoll-Paque density gradient centrifugation was used to isolate PBMCs from 10 ml of fresh peripheral blood. Total RNA was extracted with Trizol reagent and quality-checked on an Agilent 2100 Bioanalyzer. The germline V gene supplies CDR1 MGHDK and CDR2 SYGVNS. Reading from cysteine to phenylalanine, the CDR3 counts 16 amino acids. Just CDR3 DNA is preserved here, 48 bases in frame from base 1. Trimming accounts for 4 bases at V and 6 bases at J, while the number of junction bases matched to no gene is 4.

This sequence uses TRBV25-1 and TRBJ2-2; 14 of the junction bases match TRBD2. Sequences were obtained from peripheral blood. This clonotype was obtained from an adult man with Graves' ophthalmopathy. The CDR3 protein is CASSVGLAGDAGELFF. The sequence in DNA is TGTGCCAGCAGTGTGGGACTAGCGGGAGATGCCGGGGAGCTGTTTTTT.